This entry lists 10 T cell receptor beta chains sequenced from one sample in a study of shared clonotypes between healthy human individuals. Method: immunoSEQ multiplex PCR; TCRdb's copy keeps in-frame clones and lacks some. The table records about 460,000 clones, around 77% of them present only once. The sequenced sample consisted of PBMCs. These receptors originate from a middle-aged woman in good health. Some clones in this sample may be carry-over from other donors' samples.

The CDR3 DNA reads as TGTGCCAGCAGTTCGGGGGGCACCCTAGCCTCTGGGGCCAACGTCCTGACTTTC. It translates to CASSSGGTLASGANVLTF. The rearrangement uses TRBV28 and TRBJ2-6; possible D gene TRBD2, 7 bases. The CDR3 runs 18 residues. Deletions cut 4 bases from V and 0 bases from J, with 16 bases between. Germline CDR1 MDHEN, CDR2 SYDVKM.

The J gene is TRBJ2-7, the V gene TRBV18; 8 bases map to TRBD1. This CDR3 contains 17 residues. CDR1 KGHSH and CDR2 LQKENI come from the germline V gene. With V trimmed by 2 bases and J by 4 bases, 13 bases remained unmatched. Here the CDR3 reads CASSPGELWTGLYEQYF. In DNA form, the CDR3 reads TGTGCCAGCTCACCAGGGGAGCTATGGACAGGGTTGTACGAGCAGTACTTC.

Concerning this clone: This is likely an artifact of a read error, given a far larger clone one base away. At the DNA level, this CDR3 is encoded by other sequences in the same sample as well. The chain recombines TRBV18 with TRBJ1-1, with a possible D match to TRBD1 (6 bases). The CDR3 totals 15 residues. Germline CDR1 is KGHSH and CDR2 is LQKENI. The CDR3 DNA is TGTGCCAGCTCACCCTGGACAGCCATGAACACCGAAGCTTTCTTT. This sequence encodes CASSPWTAMNTEAFF.

The J gene is TRBJ2-4, the V gene TRBV11-2, with 10 bases that match TRBD2. This CDR3 comprises 13 residues. The trim removed 4 bases at V and 6 bases at J, leaving 0 bases unmatched. Looked up from germline, CDR1 is SGHAT and CDR2 is FQNNGV. For the CDR3, the DNA is TGTGCCAGCAGCTCTAGCGGGGGAAACATTCAGTACTTC. It translates to CASSSSGGNIQYF.

V is TRBV29-1 and J is TRBJ2-2; D not certain. The CDR3 sequence is 14 residues long. V was pared by 5 bases and J by 7 bases, with 17 bases between. The V gene's germline CDR1 is SQVTM and CDR2 ANQGSEA. The CDR3 DNA reads as TGCAGCGTTCCCCTGCGCGGCGTAGGCGGGGAGCTGTTTTTT. This sequence encodes CSVPLRGVGGELFF.

The chain carries TRBV27 and TRBJ2-3, with TRBD1 as a possible D gene (6 bases). Trimming took off 5 bases at V and 0 bases at J, with 12 bases between the two ends. Germline V gene data show CDR1 as MNHEY and CDR2 as SMNVEV (reference sequence). The CDR3 runs to 15 residues. CDR3 residues: CASSPGQFSTDTQYF. The CDR3 DNA reads TGTGCCAGCAGTCCAGGACAGTTCAGCACAGATACGCAGTATTTT.

V usage is TRBV6-1 and J usage is TRBJ2-4; tentatively, D is TRBD1 (6 bases). V lost 6 bases and J 6 bases, leaving 15 bases between the germline ends. Germline V gene lookup returns CDR1 MNHNS and CDR2 SASEGT. There are 14 residues in the CDR3. CDR3 DNA: TGTGCCAGCAGCTGGAACAGGGCTGGAAACATTCAGTACTTC. It codes for CASSWNRAGNIQYF.

This clone was detected a few times. The J gene is TRBJ2-1, the V gene TRBV4-2, with 10 bases that match TRBD2. After removal of 0 bases from V and 8 bases from J, the junction contained 10 bases not matched to a gene. The CDR3 length is 17 residues. Per the germline V gene, CDR1 is LGHNA and CDR2 is YNFKEQ. The CDR3 DNA reads TGTGCCAGCAGCCAAGATTCGTCTAGCGGGAGTCAAGATGAGCAGTTCTTC. Encoded protein: CASSQDSSSGSQDEQFF.

This clone was recorded a few times. The chain employs TRBV5-6 and TRBJ2-5; TRBD2 is a possible D gene (7 bases). Germline V gives CDR1 SGHDT, CDR2 YYEEEE. The CDR3 runs 15 residues. V lost 4 bases to trimming and J lost 5 bases, with 18 bases between them. Written as DNA, the CDR3 is TGTGCCAGCAGCCCACTACTAGCGAGGGGGGAGACCCAGTACTTC. Amino acid sequence: CASSPLLARGETQYF.

This sequence joins TRBV29-1 and TRBJ1-2; the match to TRBD1 covers 10 bases. Germline trimming cut 6 bases from V and 12 bases from J; bases unmatched to any gene: 7. CDR3 length: 11 amino acids. Germline V gene data show CDR1 as SQVTM and CDR2 as ANQGSEA. CDR3 bases: TGCAGCGTCACCGGGACAGGGGTGAACACCTTC. Amino acid sequence: CSVTGTGVNTF.